Listed below are T cell receptor beta chains from one sample, sequenced in a study of T cells in localized non-small cell lung cancer. Repertoires were generated with immunoSEQ multiplex PCR, while TCRdb's copy carries only in-frame clones and drops some. The data show roughly 40,000 clones, approximately 81% seen once. Sequencing used peripheral blood mononuclear cells, obtained before any cancer treatment. The receptor source for this set is a male donor older than 55 with stage II lung adenocarcinoma. Both conserved end residues are part of each CDR3. Each record gives: V gene, J gene, clone size, D gene, CDR3 DNA, CDR3 protein. D genes are given only for firm matches. Size is stated for part of the rows, as once, few or many counts, or as a class when the clone is expanded.

V gene: TRBV6-4; J gene: TRBJ1-2; clone size: NA; D gene: NA; CDR3 DNA: TGTGCCAGCAGTGCTACGGGATTACTCCCGGCTTATGGCTACACCTTC; CDR3 protein: CASSATGLLPAYGYTF
V gene: TRBV5-6; J gene: TRBJ2-2; clone size: NA; D gene: NA; CDR3 DNA: TGTGCCAGCAGCTTGGGGTTAGCGAGAACCGGGGAGCTGTTTTTT; CDR3 protein: CASSLGLARTGELFF
V gene: TRBV28; J gene: TRBJ2-2; clone size: NA; D gene: TRBD2; CDR3 DNA: TGTGCCAGCAGATCTAGCGGGAGCGGCGGGGAGCTGTTTTTT; CDR3 protein: CASRSSGSGGELFF
V gene: TRBV30; J gene: TRBJ1-1; clone size: NA; D gene: TRBD1; CDR3 DNA: TGTGCCTGCCGGGACAGTATGAACACTGAAGCTTTCTTT; CDR3 protein: CACRDSMNTEAFF
V gene: TRBV6-6; J gene: TRBJ1-5; clone size: few; D gene: NA; CDR3 DNA: TGTGCCAGCAGTCCCGACAGCCCGGGAGAGCCCCAGCATTTT; CDR3 protein: CASSPDSPGEPQHF
V gene: TRBV30; J gene: TRBJ1-1; clone size: few; D gene: TRBD1; CDR3 DNA: TGTGCCTGGAGTGGCGGGACAGGGGACCTGCCAAGGGTAGCTTTCTTT; CDR3 protein: CAWSGGTGDLPRVAFF
V gene: TRBV27; J gene: TRBJ1-2; clone size: NA; D gene: TRBD1; CDR3 DNA: TGTGCCAGCAGTTTGACAGGGCTAGCTAACTATGGCTACACCTTC; CDR3 protein: CASSLTGLANYGYTF
V gene: TRBV6-5; J gene: TRBJ1-5; clone size: NA; D gene: NA; CDR3 DNA: TGTGCCAGCAGTTACTCGCATGATAGCAATCAGCCCCAGCATTTT; CDR3 protein: CASSYSHDSNQPQHF
V gene: TRBV25-1; J gene: TRBJ2-5; clone size: NA; D gene: TRBD2; CDR3 DNA: TGTGCCAGCAGTGAATTCGAGACTAGCGGTTCAGAGACCCAGTACTTC; CDR3 protein: CASSEFETSGSETQYF
V gene: TRBV30; J gene: TRBJ1-4; clone size: NA; D gene: NA; CDR3 DNA: TGTGCCTGGAAGGTTCGGGGGGCGGGTGAAAAACTGTTTTTT; CDR3 protein: CAWKVRGAGEKLFF
V gene: TRBV19; J gene: TRBJ2-7; clone size: NA; D gene: NA; CDR3 DNA: TGTGCCAGTAGTATCGCGGGGGCCCTCGGGATCGAGCAGTACTTC; CDR3 protein: CASSIAGALGIEQYF
V gene: TRBV5-4; J gene: TRBJ2-2; clone size: NA; D gene: NA; CDR3 DNA: TGTGCCAGCAGCTTGGTAGTGGAGGGGGAGCTGTTTTTT; CDR3 protein: CASSLVVEGELFF